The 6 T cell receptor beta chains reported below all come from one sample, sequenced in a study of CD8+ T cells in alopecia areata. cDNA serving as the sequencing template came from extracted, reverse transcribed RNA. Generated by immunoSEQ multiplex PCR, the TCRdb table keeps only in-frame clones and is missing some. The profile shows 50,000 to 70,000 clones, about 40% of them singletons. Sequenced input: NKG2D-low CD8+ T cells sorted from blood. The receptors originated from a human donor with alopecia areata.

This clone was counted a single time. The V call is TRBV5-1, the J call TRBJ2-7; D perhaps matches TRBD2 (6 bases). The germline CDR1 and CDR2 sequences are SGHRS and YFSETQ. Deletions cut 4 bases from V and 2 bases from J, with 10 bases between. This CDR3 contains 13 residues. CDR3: CASSEGGTYEQYF. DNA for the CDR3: TGCGCCAGCAGCGAGGGAGGAACCTACGAGCAGTACTTC.

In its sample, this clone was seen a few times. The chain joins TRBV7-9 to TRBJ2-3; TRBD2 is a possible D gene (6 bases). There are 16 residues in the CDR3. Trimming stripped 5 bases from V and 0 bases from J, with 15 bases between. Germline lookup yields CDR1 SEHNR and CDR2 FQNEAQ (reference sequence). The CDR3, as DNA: TGTGCCAGCAGCCCAAGCAGCGGGCCGAGCACAGATACGCAGTATTTT. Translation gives CASSPSSGPSTDTQYF.

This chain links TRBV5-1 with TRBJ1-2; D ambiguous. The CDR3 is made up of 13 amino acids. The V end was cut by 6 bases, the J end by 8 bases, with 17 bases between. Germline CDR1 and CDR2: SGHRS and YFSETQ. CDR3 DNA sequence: TGCGCCAGCACTTCCGAAGGACCCCGGGGCTACACCTTC. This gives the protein CASTSEGPRGYTF.

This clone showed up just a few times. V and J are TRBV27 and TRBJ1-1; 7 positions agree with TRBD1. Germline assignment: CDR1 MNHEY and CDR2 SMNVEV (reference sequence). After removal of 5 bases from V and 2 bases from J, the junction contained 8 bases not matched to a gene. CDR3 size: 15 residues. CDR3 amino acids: CASSKVRQGNTEAFF. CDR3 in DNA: TGTGCCAGCAGTAAGGTTCGACAGGGCAACACTGAAGCTTTCTTT.

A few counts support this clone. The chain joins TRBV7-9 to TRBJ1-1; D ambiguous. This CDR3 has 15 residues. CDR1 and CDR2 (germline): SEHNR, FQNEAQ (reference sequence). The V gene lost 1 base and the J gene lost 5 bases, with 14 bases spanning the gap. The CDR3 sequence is CASSLGEAVGTEAFF. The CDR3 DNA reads TGTGCCAGCAGCTTAGGGGAGGCTGTCGGTACTGAAGCTTTCTTT.

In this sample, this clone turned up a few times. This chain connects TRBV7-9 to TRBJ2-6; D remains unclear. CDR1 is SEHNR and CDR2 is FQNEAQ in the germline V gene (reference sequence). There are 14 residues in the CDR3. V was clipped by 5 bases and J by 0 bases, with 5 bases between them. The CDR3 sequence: CASSPGSGANVLTF. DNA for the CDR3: TGTGCCAGCAGCCCCGGCTCTGGGGCCAACGTCCTGACTTTC. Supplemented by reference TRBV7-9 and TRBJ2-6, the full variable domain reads DTGVSQNPRHKITKRGQNVTFRCDPISEHNRLYWYRQTLGQGPEFLTYFQNEAQLEKSRLLSDRFSAERPKGSFSTLEIQRTEQGDSAMYLCASSPGSGANVLTFGAGSRLTVL.